This T cell receptor (beta chain) came from a study of T cell repertoires in cytomegalovirus infection. Comment on this clonotype: What it recognizes is unknown.

There are 15 residues in the CDR3. V was trimmed by 6 bases and J by 2 bases, leaving 14 bases between them. Germline assignment: CDR1 LNHDA and CDR2 SQIVND (reference sequence). MiXCR, run by TCRdb on the reads, gives a single entry per CDR3 protein. The sample lists just under 500,000 distinct CDR3 sequences, roughly a third occurring once. General study findings and limits: Of the TCR beta families, the public ones yielded a cumulative frequency that identified carriers of CMV plus the relevant HLA.

The chain carries TRBV19 and TRBJ1-5; no clear D gene. The TCR sequence derives from a human donor in good health (CMV status not recorded). Some clones in this sample may be carry-over from other donors' samples. Sequencing used cultured PBMCs, obtained from culture after CMV antigen stimulation. The CDR3 DNA reads as TGTGCCAGTAGACCTGGGAGGCGGGGCAATCAGCCCCAGCATTTT. It translates to CASRPGRRGNQPQHF.